The present T cell receptor beta chain was sequenced within a study of blood T cell repertoires in COVID-19. Whole-study context: Collection of acute and convalescent COVID-19 samples took place in the United States, Italy and Spain. PBMCs, B-cell-depleted T cells, or T cells provided the cDNA or gDNA that made up the material.

Original data processing: The authors estimated nucleated cell counts from reference gene primer amplification. The data were produced by immunoSEQ multiplex PCR, yet TCRdb's version contains in-frame clones alone and is incomplete. The V and J calls and the clone size are those of that table, but D and trimming were determined from the DNA. This sample has some 150,000 clones, with roughly 89% found just once. The source material was peripheral blood. This TCR derives from a woman aged 60 to 75 who had recovered from COVID-19.

The CDR3 spells CASSQGGLPPPTDTQYF. The CDR3 nucleotides read TGTGCCAGCAGCCAAGGAGGGTTGCCTCCCCCCACAGATACGCAGTATTTT. V is TRBV14 and J is TRBJ2-3; D perhaps matches TRBD2 (5 bases). Germline lookup yields CDR1 SGHDN and CDR2 FVKESK. CDR3 size: 17 residues. The V and J ends lost 1 base and 2 bases respectively, with 16 bases between them. The full variable domain, its missing parts supplied by reference TRBV14 and TRBJ2-3, is EAGVTQFPSHSVIEKGQTVTLRCDPISGHDNLYWYRRVMGKEIKFLLHFVKESKQDESGMPNNRFLAERTGGTYSTLKVQPAELEDSGVYFCASSQGGLPPPTDTQYFGPGTRLTVL.